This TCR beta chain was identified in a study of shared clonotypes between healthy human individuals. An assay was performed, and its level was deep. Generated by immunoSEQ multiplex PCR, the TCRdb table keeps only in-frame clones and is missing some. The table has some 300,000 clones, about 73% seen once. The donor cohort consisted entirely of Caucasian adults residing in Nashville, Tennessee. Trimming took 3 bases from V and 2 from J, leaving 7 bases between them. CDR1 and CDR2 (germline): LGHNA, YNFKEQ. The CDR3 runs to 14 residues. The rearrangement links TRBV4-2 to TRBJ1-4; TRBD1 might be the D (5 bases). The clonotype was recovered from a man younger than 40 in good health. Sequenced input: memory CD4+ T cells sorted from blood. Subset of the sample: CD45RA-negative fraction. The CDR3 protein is CASSQGGTNEKLFF. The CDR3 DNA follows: TGTGCCAGCAGCCAGGGGGGGACTAATGAAAAACTGTTTTTT.